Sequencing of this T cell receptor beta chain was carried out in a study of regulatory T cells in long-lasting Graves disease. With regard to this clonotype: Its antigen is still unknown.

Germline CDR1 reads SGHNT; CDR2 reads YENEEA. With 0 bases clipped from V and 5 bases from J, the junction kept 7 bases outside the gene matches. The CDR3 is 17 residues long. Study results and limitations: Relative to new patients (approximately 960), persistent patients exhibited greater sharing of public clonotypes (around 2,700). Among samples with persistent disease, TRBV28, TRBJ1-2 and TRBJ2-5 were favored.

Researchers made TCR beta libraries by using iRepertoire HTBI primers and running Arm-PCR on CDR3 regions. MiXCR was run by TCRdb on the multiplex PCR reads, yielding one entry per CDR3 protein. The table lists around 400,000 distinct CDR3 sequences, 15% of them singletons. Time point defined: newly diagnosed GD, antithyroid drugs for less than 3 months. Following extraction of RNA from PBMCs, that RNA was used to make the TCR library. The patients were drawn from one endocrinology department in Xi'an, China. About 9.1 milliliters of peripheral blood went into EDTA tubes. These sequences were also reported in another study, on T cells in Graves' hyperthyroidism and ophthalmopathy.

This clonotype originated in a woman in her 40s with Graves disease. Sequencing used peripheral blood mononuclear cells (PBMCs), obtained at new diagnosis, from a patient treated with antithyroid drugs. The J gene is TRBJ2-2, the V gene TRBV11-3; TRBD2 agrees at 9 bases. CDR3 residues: CASSLDRAGGPTGELFF. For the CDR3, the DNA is TGTGCCAGCAGCTTAGATCGCGCGGGAGGGCCGACCGGGGAGCTGTTTTTT. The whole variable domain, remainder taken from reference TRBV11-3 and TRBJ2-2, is EAGVVQSPRYKIIEKKQPVAFWCNPISGHNTLYWYLQNLGQGPELLIRYENEEAVDDSQLPKDRFSAERLKGVDSTLKIQPAELGDSAVYLCASSLDRAGGPTGELFFGEGSRLTVL.